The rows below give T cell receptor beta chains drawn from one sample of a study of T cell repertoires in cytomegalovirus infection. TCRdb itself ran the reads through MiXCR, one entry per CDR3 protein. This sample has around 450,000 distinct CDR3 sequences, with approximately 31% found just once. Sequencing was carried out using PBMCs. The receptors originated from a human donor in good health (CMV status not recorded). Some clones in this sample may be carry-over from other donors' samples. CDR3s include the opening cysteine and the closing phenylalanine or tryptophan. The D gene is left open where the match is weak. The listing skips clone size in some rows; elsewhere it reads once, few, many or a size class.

CDR3nt: TGTGCCAGCAGCTCTTTGGGTCCCTTAGACGAAAAACTGTTTTTT
CDR3aa: CASSSLGPLDEKLFF
v_gene: TRBV12-3/TRBV12-4
abundance: many
j_gene: TRBJ1-4
d_gene: NA

CDR3nt: TGTGCCAGCAGTTACAGGGGAAGGTACGAGCAGTACTTC
CDR3aa: CASSYRGRYEQYF
v_gene: TRBV12-3/TRBV12-4
abundance: few
j_gene: TRBJ2-7
d_gene: TRBD1

CDR3nt: TGTGCCAGCAGGGTAGGGACAGGGGCCCGGGAGACCCAGTACTTC
CDR3aa: CASRVGTGARETQYF
v_gene: TRBV6-1
abundance: NA
j_gene: TRBJ2-5
d_gene: TRBD1

CDR3nt: TGTGCCAGCAGCTTTGGCCGGCCAGGGGAGGAAAAACTGTTTTTT
CDR3aa: CASSFGRPGEEKLFF
v_gene: TRBV7-9
abundance: many
j_gene: TRBJ1-4
d_gene: NA

CDR3nt: TGTGCCACCAGTGATTTCGAAAACACCATATATTTT
CDR3aa: CATSDFENTIYF
v_gene: TRBV24-1
abundance: NA
j_gene: TRBJ1-3
d_gene: NA

CDR3nt: TGCAGTGCTAGTCTACAAGAGACCCAGTACTTC
CDR3aa: CSASLQETQYF
v_gene: TRBV20-1
abundance: NA
j_gene: TRBJ2-5
d_gene: NA

CDR3nt: TGTGCCATCAGTGACAACGACAGGTCGGCCAAAAACATTCAGTACTTC
CDR3aa: CAISDNDRSAKNIQYF
v_gene: TRBV10-3
abundance: few
j_gene: TRBJ2-4
d_gene: NA

CDR3nt: TGTGCCAGCAGTTTCCCCCCCATGCAGTATTTT
CDR3aa: CASSFPPMQYF
v_gene: TRBV27
abundance: NA
j_gene: TRBJ2-3
d_gene: NA

CDR3nt: TGTGCCAGCAGCCCCAGTGGGATAGTCTACACCTTC
CDR3aa: CASSPSGIVYTF
v_gene: TRBV7-2
abundance: NA
j_gene: TRBJ1-2
d_gene: NA

CDR3nt: TGTGCCAGCAGGGGCAAGGGCCCGGGTGAGCATTTCTTC
CDR3aa: CASRGKGPGEHFF
v_gene: TRBV6-4
abundance: NA
j_gene: TRBJ2-1
d_gene: NA

CDR3nt: TGTGCTAGCAGCCCCGGGACAGCCTATCCGCACGAGCAGTACTTC
CDR3aa: CASSPGTAYPHEQYF
v_gene: TRBV7-6
abundance: few
j_gene: TRBJ2-7
d_gene: TRBD1

CDR3nt: TGTGCCAGCAGTTTTCAGGACAGGCAGTCCTACGAGCAGTACTTC
CDR3aa: CASSFQDRQSYEQYF
v_gene: TRBV27
abundance: many
j_gene: TRBJ2-7
d_gene: TRBD1

CDR3nt: TGTGCCAGCAGCCCCGGGATTCCGGGACAGGGGGCACTTCAGCCCCAGCATTTT
CDR3aa: CASSPGIPGQGALQPQHF
v_gene: TRBV27
abundance: few
j_gene: TRBJ1-5
d_gene: TRBD1

CDR3nt: TGTGCCAGTAGGGACTTTGGACAGGGCCGCGGGGAGCTGTTTTTT
CDR3aa: CASRDFGQGRGELFF
v_gene: TRBV19
abundance: NA
j_gene: TRBJ2-2
d_gene: TRBD1

CDR3nt: TGTGCCTGGAGTGAGGGCTCTTCACCCCTCCACTTT
CDR3aa: CAWSEGSSPLHF
v_gene: TRBV30
abundance: NA
j_gene: TRBJ1-6
d_gene: NA

CDR3nt: TGCGCCAGCAGTGATTGGCAGGGGTTAGGTGAGCAGTTCTTC
CDR3aa: CASSDWQGLGEQFF
v_gene: TRBV10-2
abundance: few
j_gene: TRBJ2-1
d_gene: NA

CDR3nt: TGTGCCACCAGCGACACACAGGGGTCTGGCTACACCTTC
CDR3aa: CATSDTQGSGYTF
v_gene: TRBV15
abundance: NA
j_gene: TRBJ1-2
d_gene: TRBD1

CDR3nt: TGTGCCACCGGGGACAGGAGAAACACCATATATTTT
CDR3aa: CATGDRRNTIYF
v_gene: TRBV2
abundance: NA
j_gene: TRBJ1-3
d_gene: TRBD1

CDR3nt: TGTGCCAGCAGCTTATTTCGAGAATACAATGAGCAGTTCTTC
CDR3aa: CASSLFREYNEQFF
v_gene: TRBV7-2
abundance: few
j_gene: TRBJ2-1
d_gene: NA

CDR3nt: TGTGCCAGCAGCTTGGCTGACACCAGAAAGAACTATGGCTACACCTTC
CDR3aa: CASSLADTRKNYGYTF
v_gene: TRBV5-6
abundance: NA
j_gene: TRBJ1-2
d_gene: NA

CDR3nt: TGTGCCAGCAGTTTAATGGATGAAAGCAATCAGCCCCAGCATTTT
CDR3aa: CASSLMDESNQPQHF
v_gene: TRBV28
abundance: NA
j_gene: TRBJ1-5
d_gene: NA

CDR3nt: TGTGCCAGCAGCCCGGGACAGGGACGAAGGGATGGCTACACCTTC
CDR3aa: CASSPGQGRRDGYTF
v_gene: TRBV7-2
abundance: many
j_gene: TRBJ1-2
d_gene: TRBD1

CDR3nt: TGTGCCAGCAGCACCCGATACATGGATACGCAGTATTTT
CDR3aa: CASSTRYMDTQYF
v_gene: TRBV7-2
abundance: many
j_gene: TRBJ2-3
d_gene: NA

CDR3nt: TGCAGTGCTAGTCCGGGCAGGGACGAGCAGTACTTC
CDR3aa: CSASPGRDEQYF
v_gene: TRBV20-1
abundance: NA
j_gene: TRBJ2-7
d_gene: NA

CDR3nt: TGTGCCAGCAGCTTAGATCTCGGGACTTCAATGGAGTACGAGCAGTACTTC
CDR3aa: CASSLDLGTSMEYEQYF
v_gene: TRBV11-2
abundance: few
j_gene: TRBJ2-7
d_gene: NA

CDR3nt: TGTGCCAGCAGTCAAACTGGAGGTTTCGAAAAACTGTTTTTT
CDR3aa: CASSQTGGFEKLFF
v_gene: TRBV7-9
abundance: few
j_gene: TRBJ1-4
d_gene: NA

CDR3nt: TGTGCCAGCAGCTTAGATCCGGGCGAACAGGGGCACTATGGCTACACCTTC
CDR3aa: CASSLDPGEQGHYGYTF
v_gene: TRBV7-9
abundance: NA
j_gene: TRBJ1-2
d_gene: TRBD1

CDR3nt: TGCGCCAGCAGCCCCAAGGAGGCCTCGATTTACGAGCAGTACTTC
CDR3aa: CASSPKEASIYEQYF
v_gene: TRBV4-1
abundance: NA
j_gene: TRBJ2-7
d_gene: NA

CDR3nt: TGTGCCAGCAGCAGACAGGGTAGGGATTCACCCCTCCACTTT
CDR3aa: CASSRQGRDSPLHF
v_gene: TRBV27
abundance: few
j_gene: TRBJ1-6
d_gene: TRBD1

CDR3nt: TGTGCCAGCAGCTTAGAAGGGGGGAACTATGGCTACACCTTC
CDR3aa: CASSLEGGNYGYTF
v_gene: TRBV7-2
abundance: many
j_gene: TRBJ1-2
d_gene: NA

CDR3nt: TGTGCCAGCAGCTCCCTAGATCGGGGGGACGAGCAGTACTTC
CDR3aa: CASSSLDRGDEQYF
v_gene: TRBV7-2
abundance: many
j_gene: TRBJ2-7
d_gene: TRBD2

CDR3nt: TGTGCCAGCAGTTACTCCCACCTGGGGCACGAGCAGTACTTC
CDR3aa: CASSYSHLGHEQYF
v_gene: TRBV6-5
abundance: few
j_gene: TRBJ2-7
d_gene: NA

CDR3nt: TGTGCCAGCAGCTTAGCTGGAGGGGAATGGTACGAGCAGTACTTC
CDR3aa: CASSLAGGEWYEQYF
v_gene: TRBV7-2
abundance: few
j_gene: TRBJ2-7
d_gene: NA

CDR3nt: TGTGCCAGCAGCCGGGGGCAGTCTACCGCCTACGAGCAGTACTTC
CDR3aa: CASSRGQSTAYEQYF
v_gene: TRBV9
abundance: NA
j_gene: TRBJ2-7
d_gene: NA

CDR3nt: TGCGCCAGCAGCTTGGGAGACAGCTACACCGGGGAGCTGTTTTTT
CDR3aa: CASSLGDSYTGELFF
v_gene: TRBV5-1
abundance: few
j_gene: TRBJ2-2
d_gene: NA

CDR3nt: TGTGCCAGCAGCCAAGAGAAGCGGGCGGCCTACGAGCAGTACTTC
CDR3aa: CASSQEKRAAYEQYF
v_gene: TRBV4-2
abundance: NA
j_gene: TRBJ2-7
d_gene: NA

CDR3nt: TGTGCCACCAGCAGACCTAACACAGGAAACTATGGCTACACCTTC
CDR3aa: CATSRPNTGNYGYTF
v_gene: TRBV15
abundance: NA
j_gene: TRBJ1-2
d_gene: NA

CDR3nt: TGTGCCAGCAGCGCGGAAAAACAGGGTTCAGGACAGCCCCAGCATTTT
CDR3aa: CASSAEKQGSGQPQHF
v_gene: TRBV7-9
abundance: few
j_gene: TRBJ1-5
d_gene: NA

CDR3nt: TGCAGCGTCTCATCGCGGGGGGAATACAATGAGCAGTTCTTC
CDR3aa: CSVSSRGEYNEQFF
v_gene: TRBV29-1
abundance: many
j_gene: TRBJ2-1
d_gene: TRBD2

CDR3nt: TGTGCCAGCAGTCCAGGGGGCTACCTTGGGGAGACCCAGTACTTC
CDR3aa: CASSPGGYLGETQYF
v_gene: TRBV6-5
abundance: NA
j_gene: TRBJ2-5
d_gene: TRBD1

CDR3nt: TGTGCCAGCAGGAGTCCCTCACGGAGCGAAAAACTGTTTTTT
CDR3aa: CASRSPSRSEKLFF
v_gene: TRBV6-6
abundance: few
j_gene: TRBJ1-4
d_gene: NA

CDR3nt: TGCGCCAGCAGCCAAGCCCTTGGGACTGCGCCTGGAAACACCATATATTTT
CDR3aa: CASSQALGTAPGNTIYF
v_gene: TRBV4-3
abundance: many
j_gene: TRBJ1-3
d_gene: NA

CDR3nt: TGTGCCAGCAGTAAACTAGCGGGGGCCTCCGGGGAGCTGTTTTTT
CDR3aa: CASSKLAGASGELFF
v_gene: TRBV6-5
abundance: NA
j_gene: TRBJ2-2
d_gene: TRBD2

CDR3nt: TGCAGTGCCTTCCCGGTCCTCGGCGACTATGGCTACACCTTC
CDR3aa: CSAFPVLGDYGYTF
v_gene: TRBV20-1
abundance: NA
j_gene: TRBJ1-2
d_gene: NA

CDR3nt: TGCAGTGCTACCAGGACTAGCGGATCCGGGGAGCTGTTTTTT
CDR3aa: CSATRTSGSGELFF
v_gene: TRBV20-1
abundance: few
j_gene: TRBJ2-2
d_gene: TRBD2

CDR3nt: TGTGCCAGCAGCTTAGGGGCGACTAGTGGCAACGAGCAGTACTTC
CDR3aa: CASSLGATSGNEQYF
v_gene: TRBV7-2
abundance: many
j_gene: TRBJ2-7
d_gene: NA

CDR3nt: TGCGCCAGCAGCCCCGGGGACTTTGCGATATACGAGCAGTACTTC
CDR3aa: CASSPGDFAIYEQYF
v_gene: TRBV4-1
abundance: many
j_gene: TRBJ2-7
d_gene: NA

CDR3nt: TGTGCCAGTAGTATAAAACTCACAGATACGCAGTATTTT
CDR3aa: CASSIKLTDTQYF
v_gene: TRBV19
abundance: NA
j_gene: TRBJ2-3
d_gene: NA

CDR3nt: TGTGCCAGCAGCCGACTAATAAGACAGGGAGAGACCCAGTACTTC
CDR3aa: CASSRLIRQGETQYF
v_gene: TRBV3-1
abundance: NA
j_gene: TRBJ2-5
d_gene: TRBD1

CDR3nt: TGTGCCAGCAGCCCGGGGGGACAGGGGGTCTATGGCTACACCTTC
CDR3aa: CASSPGGQGVYGYTF
v_gene: TRBV12-3/TRBV12-4
abundance: few
j_gene: TRBJ1-2
d_gene: TRBD1

CDR3nt: TGTGCCAGCAGCCTCAGTGAAGGACAGTCCACCGGGGAGCTGTTTTTT
CDR3aa: CASSLSEGQSTGELFF
v_gene: TRBV7-8
abundance: few
j_gene: TRBJ2-2
d_gene: NA

CDR3nt: TGTGCCAGTAGTATATCCGGTTCGAGCTCCTACGAGCAGTACTTC
CDR3aa: CASSISGSSSYEQYF
v_gene: TRBV19
abundance: NA
j_gene: TRBJ2-7
d_gene: NA

CDR3nt: TGCGCCAGCAGCCGCACCCGGGACAGATCCTACGAGCAGTACTTC
CDR3aa: CASSRTRDRSYEQYF
v_gene: TRBV4-1
abundance: NA
j_gene: TRBJ2-7
d_gene: TRBD1